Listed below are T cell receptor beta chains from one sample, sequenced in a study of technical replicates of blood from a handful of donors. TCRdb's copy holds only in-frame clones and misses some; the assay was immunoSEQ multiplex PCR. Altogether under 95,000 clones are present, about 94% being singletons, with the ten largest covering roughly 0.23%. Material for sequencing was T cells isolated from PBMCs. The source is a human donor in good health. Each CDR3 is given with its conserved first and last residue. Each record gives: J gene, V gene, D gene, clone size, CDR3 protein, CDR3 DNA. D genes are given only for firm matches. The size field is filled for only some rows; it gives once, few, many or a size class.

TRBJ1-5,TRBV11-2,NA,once,CASSLAPTDQPQHF,TGTGCCAGCAGCTTAGCCCCGACAGATCAGCCCCAGCATTTT
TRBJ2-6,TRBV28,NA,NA,CASSSEGAGANVLTF,TGTGCCAGCAGTTCCGAGGGAGCTGGGGCCAACGTCCTGACTTTC
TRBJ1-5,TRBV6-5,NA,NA,CASSVSSTNQPQHF,TGTGCCAGCAGCGTCTCTTCGACTAATCAGCCCCAGCATTTT
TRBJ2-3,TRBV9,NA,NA,CASSGGEKAGTVDTQYF,TGTGCCAGCAGCGGGGGGGAAAAGGCGGGGACTGTAGATACGCAGTATTTT
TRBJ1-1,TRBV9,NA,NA,CASSVAQGMNTEAFF,TGTGCCAGCAGCGTAGCCCAGGGGATGAACACTGAAGCTTTCTTT
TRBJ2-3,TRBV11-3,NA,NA,CASSLDRGGQESTDTQYF,TGTGCCAGCAGCTTAGATAGGGGGGGACAGGAAAGCACAGATACGCAGTATTTT
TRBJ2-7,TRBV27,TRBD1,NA,CASSSWTGSSYEQYF,TGTGCCAGCAGTTCCTGGACAGGGAGCTCCTACGAGCAGTACTTC
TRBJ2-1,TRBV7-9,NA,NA,CASSLALGQGGYNEQFF,TGTGCCAGCAGCTTAGCGCTGGGGCAGGGGGGTTACAATGAGCAGTTCTTC
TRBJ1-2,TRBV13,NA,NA,CASSLTDRGYTF,TGTGCCAGCAGCCTGACAGACAGGGGCTACACCTTC
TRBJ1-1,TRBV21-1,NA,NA,CASSKEWRQGFGTEAFF,TGTGCCAGCAGCAAAGAGTGGAGACAGGGTTTTGGGACTGAAGCTTTCTTT
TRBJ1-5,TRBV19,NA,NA,CASSIGIYQPQHF,TGTGCCAGTAGTATCGGGATTTATCAGCCCCAGCATTTT
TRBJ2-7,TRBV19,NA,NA,CASSMRRARAEQYF,TGTGCCAGTAGTATGAGGCGGGCCCGGGCCGAGCAGTACTTC
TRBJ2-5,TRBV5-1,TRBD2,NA,CASSSRRTSGSTPQETQYF,TGCGCCAGCAGCAGCAGGCGGACTAGCGGAAGCACTCCTCAAGAGACCCAGTACTTC
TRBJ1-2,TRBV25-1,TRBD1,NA,CASTGTGGGYTF,TGTGCCAGCACCGGGACAGGAGGCGGCTACACCTTC
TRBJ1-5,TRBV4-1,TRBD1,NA,CASSQGVMEPQHF,TGCGCCAGCAGTCAGGGGGTAATGGAGCCCCAGCATTTT
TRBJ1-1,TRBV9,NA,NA,CASSVASSQGKTEAFF,TGTGCCAGCAGCGTAGCTTCCTCGCAGGGGAAAACTGAAGCTTTCTTT
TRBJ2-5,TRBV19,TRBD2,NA,CASSPGTSGIETQYF,TGTGCCAGTAGTCCCGGGACTAGCGGGATCGAGACCCAGTACTTC
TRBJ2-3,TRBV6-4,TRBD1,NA,CASSAGAGGTDTQYF,TGTGCCAGCAGTGCCGGGGCAGGGGGAACAGATACGCAGTATTTT
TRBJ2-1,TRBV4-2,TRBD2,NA,CASSPLSGGAYNEQFF,TGTGCCAGCAGCCCCCTTAGCGGGGGGGCTTACAATGAGCAGTTCTTC
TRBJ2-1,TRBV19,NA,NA,CASSFGGVGNEQFF,TGTGCCAGTAGTTTCGGGGGAGTAGGCAATGAGCAGTTCTTC
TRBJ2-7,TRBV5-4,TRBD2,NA,CASGGRDSYEQYF,TGTGCCAGCGGGGGGAGGGACTCCTACGAGCAGTACTTC
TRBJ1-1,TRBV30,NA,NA,CAWRETGLAEAFF,TGTGCCTGGAGAGAAACAGGATTAGCTGAAGCTTTCTTT
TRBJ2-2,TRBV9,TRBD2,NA,CASSVTGLAGTGELFF,TGTGCCAGCAGCGTAACGGGACTAGCAGGCACCGGGGAGCTGTTTTTT
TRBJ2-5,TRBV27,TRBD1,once,CASSPGTGRETQYF,TGTGCCAGCAGTCCTGGGACAGGGAGAGAGACCCAGTACTTC
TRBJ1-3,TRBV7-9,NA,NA,CASSTSGVSGNTIYF,TGTGCCAGCAGCACCTCAGGGGTCTCTGGAAACACCATATATTTT
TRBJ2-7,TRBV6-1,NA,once,CASSEGEVGEQYF,TGTGCCAGCAGTGAAGGGGAGGTGGGCGAGCAGTACTTC
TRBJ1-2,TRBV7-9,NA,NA,CASSPGTGIAYGYTF,TGTGCCAGCAGTCCCGGGACTGGGATCGCCTATGGCTACACCTTC